This T cell receptor (beta chain) appears in the sequencing data of a study of T cells in localized non-small cell lung cancer (dated by TCRdb to between 2020 and 2021). Study-wide context: Comparing tumors with uninvolved tumor-adjacent lungs, the study looked at the T cell repertoires of 200 to 250 patients with early-stage NSCLC. Of the NSCLC patients, over 120 were male and about 97 were female, and the mean age was around 70 years. All 220 or so NSCLC patients in the cohort were treatment-naive and had localized lung tumors that were resected.

A word on this clone: Its antigen is currently not known. One base away there is no much larger clone; base qualities are not given.

The full study reports these points: Longer overall survival was associated with higher blood T cell density, whereas shorter survival was associated with higher adjacent-lung clonality. Uninvolved tumor-adjacent lung showed the highest T cell clonality, higher than tumor, which suggests more focused antigenic responses in the uninvolved tumor-adjacent lung. Because the study design was exploratory, TCR variables were selected using unadjusted p-values without false-discovery rate correction. Because multi-region tumor sequencing was not done, intratumor heterogeneity could not be ruled out. A median of 57 of the top 100 tumor clones turned up in the paired uninvolved adjacent lung, and about 28 of those clones also ranked among the top 100 of that same adjacent lung.

At diagnosis, tumor, uninvolved tumor-adjacent lung and peripheral blood were collected and then preserved as a mix of FFPE and fresh-frozen material. TCR beta CDR3 regions were sequenced from DNA using the immunoSEQ Assay. The study's processing was this. To compute T cell density, TCR beta template counts were normalized to usable DNA, which was estimated by amplifying housekeeping genes. Richness was estimated with the preseqR package, extrapolating to 400,000 templates for PBMC samples and 120,000 templates for tissue samples. Clonality was defined by subtracting Pielou's evenness from one. To identify tissue-enriched TCRs, differential abundance testing was run on productive amino-acid clonotypes with a minimum total count of 5 and an alpha of 0.1. The Jaccard Index and the Morisita Overlap Index were used to measure repertoire overlap between compartments. GLIPH grouped TCR beta CDR3s together with public tetramer-defined viral CDR3s, and a viral motif had to include at least three viral sequences and show V-gene enrichment. TCRdb provides this immuneACCESS table in a form limited to in-frame rearrangements. Some clones are lacking; in checked studies, under half of them reflect an unresolved V gene, and why the rest are absent is not known. V and J calls and clone size are those listed in that table; D and trimming were worked out from the DNA. This sample holds approximately 3,200 clones; about 29% were observed only once. The leading ten clones occupy approximately 8.5% of the sample.

Measured from the cysteine to the phenylalanine, the CDR3 is 21 residues long. The only DNA kept is the CDR3, 63 bases in frame from the first base. The V end gives up 6 bases and the J end 2 bases, leaving 22 bases in the junction not matched to a gene. Based on the germline V gene, the CDR1 and CDR2 sequences are MDHEN and SYDVKM. The TCR comes from a man aged 40 to 70 with stage I lung adenocarcinoma. The chain employs TRBV28 and TRBJ2-1, with TRBD2 identical over 10 junction bases. Sequenced here: lung tumor tissue, sampled before any cancer treatment. The CDR3 protein is CASSPRTLAGALENTYNEQFF. The sequence in DNA is TGTGCCAGCAGCCCTCGGACCCTAGCGGGAGCTCTCGAGAACACCTACAATGAGCAGTTCTTC. The full variable domain, with segments outside the CDR3 supplied by the reference TRBV28 and TRBJ2-1 proteins, appears as DVKVTQSSRYLVKRTGEKVFLECVQDMDHENMFWYRQDPGLGLRLIYFSYDVKMKEKGDIPEGYSVSREKKERFSLILESASTNQTSMYLCASSPRTLAGALENTYNEQFFGPGTRLTVL.